These 9 T cell receptor beta chains share one sample of origin, sequenced in a study of shared clonotypes between healthy human individuals. Assay used: immunoSEQ multiplex PCR; TCRdb lists only in-frame clones, some missing. The sample consists of millions of clones, approximately 93% of them appearing once. Specimen: naive CD4+ T cells from PBMCs. Sample subset: CD45RA+ positively selected. These receptor sequences come from a man younger than 35 in good health. Some clones in this sample may be carry-over from other donors' samples.

The table lists this clone with a count of one. This chain connects TRBV5-1 to TRBJ1-3; 8 nucleotides align to TRBD1. J lost 0 bases, V lost 3 bases, and 5 bases had no gene match. This CDR3 is built from 16 residues. Germline assignment: CDR1 SGHRS and CDR2 YFSETQ. In DNA form, the CDR3 reads TGCGCCAGCAGCTCGGGGACAGGACGCTCTGGAAACACCATATATTTT. This codes for CASSSGTGRSGNTIYF.

This clone was recorded only once. The V call is TRBV5-1, the J call TRBJ2-5, with 8 bases matching TRBD1. This CDR3 region has 15 residues. Per germline, CDR1 SGHRS and CDR2 YFSETQ. The trim removed 3 bases at V and 5 bases at J, leaving 9 bases unmatched. The CDR3 DNA follows: TGCGCCAGCAGCTCGTCGACAGGGGTCTGGGAGACCCAGTACTTC. Protein sequence: CASSSSTGVWETQYF. Drawing the rest from reference TRBV5-1 and TRBJ2-5, the complete variable domain is KAGVTQTPRYLIKTRGQQVTLSCSPISGHRSVSWYQQTPGQGLQFLFEYFSETQRNKGNFPGRFSGRQFSNSRSEMNVSTLELGDSALYLCASSSSTGVWETQYFGPGTRLLVL.

This clone came up once. This rearrangement joins TRBV6-1 to TRBJ2-7; TRBD2 matches at 8 bases. V was clipped by 2 bases and J by 5 bases; unmatched bases: 5. CDR3 length: 14 amino acids. Germline V lookup: CDR1 MNHNS, CDR2 SASEGT. CDR3 in DNA: TGTGCCAGCAGTGAACAAGGGACTAGTGACGAGCAGTACTTC. Encoded protein: CASSEQGTSDEQYF.

The rearrangement joins TRBV9 to TRBJ2-5, with 7 bases aligning to TRBD2. Germline lookup yields CDR1 SGDLS and CDR2 YYNGEE. The ends lost 6 bases at V and 5 bases at J; junction bases unmatched: 13. The CDR3 loop spans 15 amino acids. Here the CDR3 DNA reads TGTGCCAGCACCACTGGAGGCGGGAGAGGCGAGACCCAGTACTTC. It codes for CASTTGGGRGETQYF.

CDR3 coding DNA: TGTGCCAGTAGCGAACTCCTGGCTTCCTACGAGCAGTACTTC. Protein: CASSELLASYEQYF. This rearrangement joins TRBV19 to TRBJ2-7, with unresolved D. The CDR3 extends over 14 amino acids. Germline V lookup: CDR1 LNHDA, CDR2 SQIVND (reference sequence). V was cut by 6 bases and J by 1 base, with 13 bases left in between. The full variable domain, in which reference TRBV19 and TRBJ2-7 provide the parts outside the CDR3, is DGGITQSPKYLFRKEGQNVTLSCEQNLNHDAMYWYRQDPGQGLRLIYYSQIVNDFQKGDIAEGYSVSREKKESFPLTVTSAQKNPTAFYLCASSELLASYEQYFGPGTRLTVT.

The chain employs TRBV5-1 and TRBJ2-2; D unresolved. This CDR3 is built from 14 residues. Trimming left V 0 bases short and J 8 bases short, with 11 bases between. Germline-derived CDR1 and CDR2 are SGHRS and YFSETQ. In DNA form, the CDR3 reads TGCGCCAGCAGCTTGGTTGTGGAACAGGGGGAGCTGTTTTTT. Protein sequence: CASSLVVEQGELFF.

This chain uses TRBV5-1 with TRBJ1-3; no definite D call. Germline V gene lookup returns CDR1 SGHRS and CDR2 YFSETQ. The CDR3 has 15 residues. The V gene lost 1 base and the J gene lost 0 bases, with 8 bases spanning the gap. The CDR3 sequence: CASSLHSDSGNTIYF. The CDR3 region has the DNA TGCGCCAGCAGCTTGCACTCCGACTCTGGAAACACCATATATTTT.

This clone was recorded a few times. The rearrangement links TRBV2 to TRBJ1-2, with D hard to call. Germline V gene sequence: CDR1 SNHLY, CDR2 FYNNEI. Trimming stripped 6 bases from V and 0 bases from J, with 8 bases between. The length of the CDR3 is 13 residues. The CDR3 DNA is TGTGCCAGCAGCGAGGTCCCTAACTATGGCTACACCTTC. As protein: CASSEVPNYGYTF.

Notes on this clone: The sample carries other DNA sequences with the same CDR3. J is TRBJ1-1 and V is TRBV28; the D is unclear. Trimming shortened V by 8 bases and J by 0 bases, and 13 bases separated the two germline ends. In germline, CDR1 is MDHEN, CDR2 SYDVKM. This CDR3 is built from 14 residues. In DNA, the CDR3 is TGTGCCAGCTCCCCTGGAGGGTTGAACACTGAAGCTTTCTTT. Protein: CASSPGGLNTEAFF. Filled out from reference TRBV28 and TRBJ1-1, the complete variable domain reads DVKVTQSSRYLVKRTGEKVFLECVQDMDHENMFWYRQDPGLGLRLIYFSYDVKMKEKGDIPEGYSVSREKKERFSLILESASTNQTSMYLCASSPGGLNTEAFFGQGTRLTVV.